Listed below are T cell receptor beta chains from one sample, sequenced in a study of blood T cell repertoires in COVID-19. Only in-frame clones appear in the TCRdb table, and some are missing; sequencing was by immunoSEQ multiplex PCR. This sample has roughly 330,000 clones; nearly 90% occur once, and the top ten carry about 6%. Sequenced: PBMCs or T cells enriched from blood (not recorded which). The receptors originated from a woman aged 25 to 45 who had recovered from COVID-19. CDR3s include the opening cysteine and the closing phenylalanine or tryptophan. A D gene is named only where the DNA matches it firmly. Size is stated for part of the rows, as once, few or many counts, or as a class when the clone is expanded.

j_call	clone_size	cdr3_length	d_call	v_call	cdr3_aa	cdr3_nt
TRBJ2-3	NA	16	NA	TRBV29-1	CSVEDPGDASTDTQYF	TGCAGCGTTGAAGATCCAGGGGATGCTAGCACAGATACGCAGTATTTT
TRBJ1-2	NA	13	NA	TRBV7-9	CASSLQDHYGYTF	TGTGCCAGCAGCTTACAGGATCACTATGGCTACACCTTC
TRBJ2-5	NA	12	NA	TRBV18	CASSPASETQYF	TGTGCCAGCTCACCAGCGTCAGAGACCCAGTACTTC
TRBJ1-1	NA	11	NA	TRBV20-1	CSRTGNTEAFF	TGCAGTCGTACAGGGAACACTGAAGCTTTCTTT
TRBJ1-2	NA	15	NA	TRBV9	CASSVDGGADYGYTF	TGTGCCAGCAGCGTAGATGGAGGAGCAGACTATGGCTACACCTTC
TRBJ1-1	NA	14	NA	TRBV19	CASSIRGKNTEAFF	TGTGCCAGTAGTATAAGGGGTAAGAACACTGAAGCTTTCTTT
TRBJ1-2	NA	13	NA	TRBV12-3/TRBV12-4	CASSFGERYGYTF	TGTGCCAGCAGTTTTGGGGAGAGGTATGGCTACACCTTC
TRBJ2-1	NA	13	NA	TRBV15	CATSRDPSNEQFF	TGTGCCACCAGCAGAGATCCCTCCAATGAGCAGTTCTTC
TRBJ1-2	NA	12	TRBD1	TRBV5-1	CASSLEDRAYTF	TGCGCCAGCAGCTTGGAGGACAGGGCTTACACCTTC
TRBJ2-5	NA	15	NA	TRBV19	CASSIGQSWAETQYF	TGTGCCAGTAGTATAGGACAGTCGTGGGCAGAGACCCAGTACTTC
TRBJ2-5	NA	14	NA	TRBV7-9	CASSWGLAEETQYF	TGTGCCAGCAGCTGGGGACTCGCCGAAGAGACCCAGTACTTC
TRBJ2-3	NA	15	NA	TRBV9	CASSARVISTDTQYF	TGTGCCAGCAGCGCCCGAGTCATTAGCACAGATACGCAGTATTTT
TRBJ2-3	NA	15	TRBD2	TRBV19	CASTQLATSTDTQYF	TGTGCCAGTACTCAACTAGCGACTAGCACAGATACGCAGTATTTT
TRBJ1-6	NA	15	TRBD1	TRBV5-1	CASSWNSGGNSPLHF	TGCGCCAGCAGCTGGAATTCAGGGGGAAATTCACCCCTCCACTTT
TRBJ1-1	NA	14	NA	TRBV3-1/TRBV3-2	CASSLGHSNTEAFF	TGTGCCAGCAGCCTGGGACATTCGAACACTGAAGCTTTCTTT
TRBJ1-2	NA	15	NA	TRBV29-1	CSVLHRGTHNYGYTF	TGCAGCGTTCTACATCGAGGGACACATAACTATGGCTACACCTTC
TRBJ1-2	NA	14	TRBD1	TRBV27	CASSDQGQNYGYTF	TGTGCCAGCAGTGACCAGGGACAGAACTATGGCTACACCTTC
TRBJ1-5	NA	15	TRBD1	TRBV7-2	CASSIQGYGNQPQHF	TGTGCCAGCAGCATACAGGGGTATGGCAATCAGCCCCAGCATTTT
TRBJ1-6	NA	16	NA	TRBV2	CASSERESSYNSPLHF	TGTGCCAGCAGTGAAAGGGAGAGCTCCTATAATTCACCCCTCCACTTT
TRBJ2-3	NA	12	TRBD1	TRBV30	CAWTTGADTQYF	TGTGCCTGGACAACAGGGGCAGATACGCAGTATTTT
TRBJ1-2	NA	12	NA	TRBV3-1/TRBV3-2	CASSRGTHGYTF	TGTGCCAGCAGCCGCGGGACTCATGGCTACACCTTC
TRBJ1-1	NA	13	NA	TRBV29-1	CSVADRPNTEAFF	TGCAGCGTGGCAGACAGGCCGAACACTGAAGCTTTCTTT
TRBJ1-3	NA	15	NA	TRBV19	CASSIGSSSGNTIYF	TGTGCCAGTAGTATTGGGAGCAGCTCTGGAAACACCATATATTTT
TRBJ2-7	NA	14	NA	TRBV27	CASSLSQVSYEQYF	TGTGCCAGCAGTTTAAGCCAGGTCTCCTACGAGCAGTACTTC
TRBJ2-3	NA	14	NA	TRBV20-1	CSASRRGRTDTQYF	TGCAGTGCTAGTCGGAGGGGCAGAACAGATACGCAGTATTTT
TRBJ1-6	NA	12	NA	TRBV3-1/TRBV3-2	CASSRRGSPLHF	TGTGCCAGCAGCCGCAGGGGTTCACCCCTCCACTTT
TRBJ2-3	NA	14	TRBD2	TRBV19	CASRTSGGTDTQYF	TGTGCCAGTAGGACTAGCGGGGGCACAGATACGCAGTATTTT
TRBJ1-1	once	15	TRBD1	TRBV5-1	CASSLTGVGDTEAFF	TGCGCCAGCAGCCTAACAGGGGTTGGGGACACTGAAGCTTTCTTT
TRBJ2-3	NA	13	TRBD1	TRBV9	CASSAQGTDTQYF	TGTGCCAGCAGCGCACAGGGGACAGATACGCAGTATTTT
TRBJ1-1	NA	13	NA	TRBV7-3	CASSLGMNTEAFF	TGTGCCAGCAGCTTGGGCATGAACACTGAAGCTTTCTTT
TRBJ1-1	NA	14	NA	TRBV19	CASSIGVTNTEAFF	TGTGCCAGTAGTATAGGCGTAACCAACACTGAAGCTTTCTTT
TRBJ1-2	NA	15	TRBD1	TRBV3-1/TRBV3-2	CASSPRDRKAYGYTF	TGTGCCAGCAGCCCCCGGGACAGGAAAGCCTATGGCTACACCTTC
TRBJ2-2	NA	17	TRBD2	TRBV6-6	CASSHLAGGVHTGELFF	TGTGCCAGCAGTCATCTAGCGGGGGGGGTTCACACCGGGGAGCTGTTTTTT
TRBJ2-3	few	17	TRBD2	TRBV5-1	CASSLGTSGGRADTQYF	TGCGCCAGCAGCTTGGGGACTAGCGGGGGCCGGGCAGATACGCAGTATTTT
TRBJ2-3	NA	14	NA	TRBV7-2	CASSLARLADTQYF	TGTGCCAGCAGCTTAGCCCGGCTAGCAGATACGCAGTATTTT
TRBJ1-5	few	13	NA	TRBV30	CAWSLGESQPQHF	TGTGCCTGGAGTCTCGGGGAAAGTCAGCCCCAGCATTTT
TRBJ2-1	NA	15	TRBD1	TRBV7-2	CASSKGGQGYSEQFF	TGTGCCAGCAGCAAGGGAGGACAGGGGTACTCTGAGCAGTTCTTC
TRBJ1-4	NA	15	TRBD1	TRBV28	CASRLQGAMVEKLFF	TGTGCCAGCAGGCTACAGGGGGCAATGGTTGAAAAACTGTTTTTT
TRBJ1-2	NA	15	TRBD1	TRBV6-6	CASSSDRGRSGGYTF	TGTGCCAGCAGTTCGGACAGGGGCCGGTCGGGTGGCTACACCTTC
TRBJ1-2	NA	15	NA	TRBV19	CASSSSAVGNYGYTF	TGTGCCAGTAGTTCCTCGGCGGTTGGTAACTATGGCTACACCTTC
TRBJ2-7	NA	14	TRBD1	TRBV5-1	CASSPQTTGDEQYF	TGCGCCAGCAGCCCCCAAACCACAGGGGACGAGCAGTACTTC
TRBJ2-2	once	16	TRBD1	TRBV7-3	CASSLWAGQGSGELFF	TGTGCCAGCAGCTTATGGGCAGGACAGGGTTCCGGGGAGCTGTTTTTT
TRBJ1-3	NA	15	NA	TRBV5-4	CASSLEGVSGNTIYF	TGTGCCAGCAGCTTGGAGGGGGTGTCTGGAAACACCATATATTTT
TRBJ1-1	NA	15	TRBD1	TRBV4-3	CASSRPTGLGTEAFF	TGCGCCAGCAGTCGACCGACAGGGCTGGGCACTGAAGCTTTCTTT
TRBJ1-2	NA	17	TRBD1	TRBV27	CASSKSTGARWNYGYTF	TGTGCCAGCAGCAAATCGACAGGGGCTCGTTGGAACTATGGCTACACCTTC
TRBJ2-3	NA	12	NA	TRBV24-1	CATRGATDTQYF	TGTGCCACCAGGGGGGCCACAGATACGCAGTATTTT
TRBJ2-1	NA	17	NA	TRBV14	CASSQVDLAGLNDEQFF	TGTGCCAGCAGCCAAGTTGATCTGGCAGGGCTAAATGATGAGCAGTTCTTC
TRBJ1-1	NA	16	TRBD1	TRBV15	CATSRDPGTGWTEAFF	TGTGCCACCAGCAGAGATCCCGGGACAGGGTGGACTGAAGCTTTCTTT
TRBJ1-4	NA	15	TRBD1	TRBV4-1	CASSYGQGAYEKLFF	TGCGCCAGCAGCTATGGACAGGGGGCTTATGAAAAACTGTTTTTT
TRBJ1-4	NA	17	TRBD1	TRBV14	CASSQGPRLDRGQQLFF	TGTGCCAGCAGCCAAGGCCCCCGTCTGGACAGGGGTCAGCAACTGTTTTTT
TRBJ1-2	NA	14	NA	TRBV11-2	CASSLVGWASGYTF	TGTGCCAGCAGCTTAGTGGGCTGGGCCTCTGGCTACACCTTC
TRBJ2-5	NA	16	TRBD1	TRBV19	CASPPQGQGSQETQYF	TGTGCCAGCCCCCCCCAGGGACAGGGGAGCCAAGAGACCCAGTACTTC